Below are 27 T cell receptor beta chains sequenced from a single sample in a study of blood T cell repertoires in COVID-19 (dated by TCRdb to the early 2020s). The library was prepared using the immunoSEQ multiplex PCR assay. Here the immuneACCESS table is served through TCRdb, limited to in-frame sequences with V and J called. Missing clones are a known gap in these copies; in checked studies unresolved V genes cover under half, and the rest lacks a known reason. The sample yields about 220,000 clones; 75% to 85% were counted once. The ten largest clones take up approximately 10% of the sample. The material sequenced was peripheral blood. The source of these receptors is a man aged 50 to 60 with active or convalescent COVID-19.

This clone showed up just once. The V call is TRBV5-1, the J call TRBJ1-1, with D perhaps TRBD1 (5 bases). In germline, CDR1 is SGHRS, CDR2 YFSETQ. V lost 4 bases and J lost 0, with 10 bases in between. CDR3 length: 14 amino acids. The CDR3 coding sequence is TGCGCCAGCAGCCCAAGACAGATGAACACTGAAGCTTTCTTT. It specifies CASSPRQMNTEAFF. Variable domain in full (rest from reference TRBV5-1 and TRBJ1-1): KAGVTQTPRYLIKTRGQQVTLSCSPISGHRSVSWYQQTPGQGLQFLFEYFSETQRNKGNFPGRFSGRQFSNSRSEMNVSTLELGDSALYLCASSPRQMNTEAFFGQGTRLTVV.

The J gene is TRBJ2-7, the V gene TRBV7-2, with 7 bases lining up with TRBD2. The V segment lost 1 base and the J segment 4 bases; nucleotides outside the gene matches: 7. This CDR3 has 15 residues. Germline CDR1 is SGHTA and CDR2 is FQGNSA. CDR3 DNA sequence: TGTGCCAGCAGCTTAGGATTAGCGGGCGTTTACGAGCAGTACTTC. Translated, it gives CASSLGLAGVYEQYF.

This clone has a single count. CDR3 nucleotides: TGTGGCAGTCGGCTGTCAGGTCCCCCGGGGGGCTACACCTTC. Protein product: CGSRLSGPPGGYTF. The rearrangement joins TRBV28 to TRBJ1-2, with D hard to call. Per the germline V gene, CDR1 is MDHEN and CDR2 is SYDVKM. This CDR3 comprises 14 residues.

This clone was seen more than once but under ten times. This chain links TRBV10-3 with TRBJ1-5, with 8 bases identical to TRBD1. The germline CDR1 and CDR2 sequences are ENHRY and SYGVKD. Trimming took 2 bases from V and 7 from J; bases not matched to a gene: 7. The CDR3 length is 15 residues. CDR3: CAISEGQGLGQPQHF. For the CDR3, the DNA is TGTGCCATCAGTGAGGGACAGGGCCTCGGGCAGCCCCAGCATTTT.

The chain has TRBV7-6 and TRBJ1-3; D unresolved. The germline CDR1 and CDR2 sequences are SGHVS and FNYEAQ. CDR3 length: 17 amino acids. V was trimmed by 1 base and J by 4 bases, leaving 17 bases between them. CDR3 amino acids: CASSLVAGSASGNTIYF. CDR3 DNA sequence: TGTGCCAGCAGCTTAGTGGCAGGATCCGCATCGGGAAACACCATATATTTT.

V usage is TRBV5-1 and J usage is TRBJ1-2, with no clear D. The CDR3 is 15 residues long. Germline V gives CDR1 SGHRS, CDR2 YFSETQ. The V end lost 7 bases, the J end lost 8 bases, and 24 bases lay between the germline ends. The CDR3 region has the DNA TGCGCCAGCGCCCCTACCGTAGACGGGTCGTCGGGCTACACCTTC. Translating gives CASAPTVDGSSGYTF.

This chain uses TRBV7-6 with TRBJ1-1; 7 bases are shared with TRBD1. Germline CDR1 SGHVS, CDR2 FNYEAQ. The CDR3 totals 15 residues. V lost 5 bases and J lost 10; bases outside the gene matches: 16. CDR3 DNA: TGTGCCAGCAGCGCCTTACAGGGGCCTACCAGGGGAGCTTTCTTT. Translation: CASSALQGPTRGAFF.

In regard to this clone: Other DNA sequences in the same sample also yield this CDR3. This sequence joins TRBV6-2 or TRBV6-3 and TRBJ2-3; 7 nucleotides agree with TRBD2. From germline, CDR1 is MNHEY and CDR2 SVGEGT. The CDR3 has 15 amino acids. V dropped 1 base and J dropped 4; count of bases not matched to a gene: 5. The CDR3 bases are TGTGCCAGCAGTTACTATGGCGGGAGCTCAGATACGCAGTATTTT. Its translation: CASSYYGGSSDTQYF.

The chain couples TRBV9 to TRBJ2-5, with TRBD2 matching over 9 bases. Germline CDR1 is SGDLS and CDR2 is YYNGEE. With V trimmed by 0 bases and J by 4 bases, 7 bases remained unmatched. This CDR3 has 16 amino acids. The CDR3 DNA sequence: TGTGCCAGCAGCGTAGGGTATGGGACTAGCTCAGAGACCCAGTACTTC. This encodes CASSVGYGTSSETQYF.

CDR3 region: CASSALGGNNQPQHF. The CDR3 DNA sequence: TGTGCCAGCAGTGCGCTGGGGGGAAACAATCAGCCCCAGCATTTT. This chain joins TRBV28 and TRBJ1-5, with D perhaps matching TRBD1 (5 bases). Germline CDR1 reads MDHEN; CDR2 reads SYDVKM. Trimming removed 5 bases from V and 3 bases from J, with 14 bases in between. This CDR3 has 15 residues.

This clone was seen a few times. The chain recombines TRBV2 with TRBJ1-6, with D maybe TRBD1 (6 bases). Per the germline V gene, CDR1 is SNHLY and CDR2 is FYNNEI. V gave up 4 bases and J gave up 8 bases, with 15 bases separating them. The CDR3 covers 15 residues. The CDR3 DNA is TGTGCCAGCAGTGCCAATGGGGGGGCTGATTCACCCCTCCACTTT. Encoded protein: CASSANGGADSPLHF.

This chain connects TRBV5-5 to TRBJ1-3; no definite D call. In germline, CDR1 is SGHKS, CDR2 YYEKEE (reference sequence). Trimming pared 5 bases from V and 0 bases from J, leaving 9 bases between. The CDR3 runs 14 residues. In nucleotides, the CDR3 is TGTGCCAGCAGAGACTCGAGCTCTGGAAACACCATATATTTT. Protein sequence: CASRDSSSGNTIYF.

The rearrangement links TRBV29-1 to TRBJ1-1; TRBD1 aligns across 7 bases. V shed 7 bases, J shed 3 bases, and the junction held 11 bases outside the gene matches. The CDR3 is 14 amino acids. The germline V gene encodes CDR1 SQVTM and CDR2 ANQGSEA. CDR3 in amino acids: CSAQTLQGYTEAFF. The CDR3 DNA sequence: TGCAGCGCCCAGACACTACAGGGGTACACTGAAGCTTTCTTT. The full variable domain, in which reference TRBV29-1 and TRBJ1-1 provide the parts outside the CDR3, is SAVISQKPSRDICQRGTSLTIQCQVDSQVTMMFWYRQQPGQSLTLIATANQGSEATYESGFVIDKFPISRPNLTFSTLTVSNMSPEDSSIYLCSAQTLQGYTEAFFGQGTRLTVV.

This chain connects TRBV19 to TRBJ1-2; 7 bases are a match to TRBD1. The CDR3 runs to 15 residues. The germline CDR1 and CDR2 sequences are LNHDA and SQIVND (reference sequence). V trimming: 5 bases; J trimming: 1 base; junction bases outside the gene matches: 7. This CDR3 is CASSARQGYNYGYTF. Written as DNA, the CDR3 is TGTGCCAGTAGTGCCCGACAGGGATATAACTATGGCTACACCTTC.

V gene TRBV5-1 combines with J gene TRBJ2-3; 11 bases match TRBD2. The CDR3 has 19 residues. Germline lookup yields CDR1 SGHRS and CDR2 YFSETQ. V gave up 0 bases and J gave up 5 bases; unmatched junction bases: 14. The CDR3 sequence: CASSLAAVAGGRPGDTQYF. CDR3 bases: TGCGCCAGCAGCTTGGCCGCAGTAGCGGGGGGGCGTCCGGGAGATACGCAGTATTTT. Complete variable domain (other parts from reference TRBV5-1 and TRBJ2-3): KAGVTQTPRYLIKTRGQQVTLSCSPISGHRSVSWYQQTPGQGLQFLFEYFSETQRNKGNFPGRFSGRQFSNSRSEMNVSTLELGDSALYLCASSLAAVAGGRPGDTQYFGPGTRLTVL.

CDR3 sequence (DNA): TGTGCCAGCAGCTTAGGGCTAGCGGGATTTTCCTACAATGAGCAGTTCTTC. Translated: CASSLGLAGFSYNEQFF. The chain uses TRBV7-2 and TRBJ2-1, with 9 bases lining up with TRBD2. Germline lookup yields CDR1 SGHTA and CDR2 FQGNSA. V gave up 1 base and J gave up 1 base; unmatched junction bases: 5. The CDR3 totals 17 residues. Complete variable domain (other parts from reference TRBV7-2 and TRBJ2-1): GAGVSQSPSNKVTEKGKDVELRCDPISGHTALYWYRQSLGQGLEFLIYFQGNSAPDKSGLPSDRFSAERTGGSVSTLTIQRTQQEDSAVYLCASSLGLAGFSYNEQFFGPGTRLTVL.

The chain couples TRBV28 to TRBJ1-6, with 9 bases lining up with TRBD1. The germline V gene has CDR1 MDHEN and CDR2 SYDVKM. V shed 4 bases, J shed 9 bases, and the junction held 16 bases outside the gene matches. The CDR3 is 18 residues long. This chain's CDR3 is CASSYPAPGQGRSSPLHF. In nucleotides, the CDR3 is TGTGCCAGCAGTTACCCCGCCCCGGGACAGGGACGGAGTTCACCCCTCCACTTT.

The genes are TRBV16 and TRBJ2-2; D possibly corresponds to TRBD1 (5 bases). Germline CDR1 and CDR2: KGHSY and FQNENV. V lost 5 bases, J lost 4 bases, and 14 bases lay in between. CDR3 length: 15 amino acids. This CDR3 reads CASSYSRQSTGELFF. The DNA of the CDR3 is TGTGCCAGCAGCTACTCCCGACAGTCCACCGGGGAGCTGTTTTTT.

The sample holds a few counts of this clone. The chain combines TRBV28 with TRBJ2-7, with D uncertain. Germline V lookup: CDR1 MDHEN, CDR2 SYDVKM. Trimming stripped 6 bases from V and 2 bases from J, with 23 bases between. CDR3 length: 17 residues. The CDR3 nucleotides are TGTGCCAGCAGCACTCCCTTCGTGCGGAATTTACCCTACGAGCAGTACTTC. Residues: CASSTPFVRNLPYEQYF. Full variable domain (missing parts from reference TRBV28 and TRBJ2-7): DVKVTQSSRYLVKRTGEKVFLECVQDMDHENMFWYRQDPGLGLRLIYFSYDVKMKEKGDIPEGYSVSREKKERFSLILESASTNQTSMYLCASSTPFVRNLPYEQYFGPGTRLTVT.

This clone was recorded once. The chain carries TRBV6-5 and TRBJ2-3; no clear D gene. The CDR3 extends over 14 amino acids. Germline CDR1 reads MNHEY; CDR2 reads SVGAGI. V lost 0 bases and J lost 1, with 5 bases in between. The CDR3 here is CASSYSRGTDTQYF. The CDR3 bases are TGTGCCAGCAGTTACTCGAGAGGCACAGATACGCAGTATTTT.

This clone was observed a handful of times. The rearrangement uses TRBV19 and TRBJ1-3; maybe TRBD1 (5 bases). V dropped 4 bases and J dropped 0 bases, with 7 bases sitting between them. This CDR3 has 14 amino acids. Germline V gene data show CDR1 as LNHDA and CDR2 as SQIVND (reference sequence). CDR3: CASSTDTSGNTIYF. CDR3 in DNA: TGTGCCAGTAGTACGGACACCTCTGGAAACACCATATATTTT.

CDR3 in amino acids: CASSLAPQGIYGYTF. The CDR3 region has the DNA TGCGCCAGCAGCTTGGCCCCACAGGGTATCTATGGCTACACCTTC. The chain recombines TRBV5-1 with TRBJ1-2; D is perhaps TRBD1 (6 bases). Germline V CDR1 and CDR2: SGHRS, YFSETQ. This CDR3 has 15 amino acids. V lost 0 bases and J lost 4, with 13 bases in between.

The chain employs TRBV18 and TRBJ2-5; 9 nucleotides align to TRBD1. The CDR3 sequence is 17 residues long. The ends lost 3 bases at V and 3 bases at J; junction bases unmatched: 11. Germline V gene lookup returns CDR1 KGHSH and CDR2 LQKENI. The CDR3 DNA reads TGTGCCAGCTCACCCCGCGCACAGGGGGCGAGGGAAGAGACCCAGTACTTC. This sequence encodes CASSPRAQGAREETQYF.

The CDR3 protein is CASSLSPNPGNEQFF. CDR3 coding DNA: TGTGCCAGCAGTTTATCCCCTAACCCGGGGAATGAGCAGTTCTTC. The chain is built from TRBV27 and TRBJ2-1; weak D call: TRBD2 (5 bases). From germline, CDR1 is MNHEY and CDR2 SMNVEV (reference sequence). The CDR3 is made up of 15 amino acids. V lost 0 bases and J 7 bases, leaving 13 bases between the germline ends.

The V call is TRBV6-2 or TRBV6-3, the J call TRBJ2-1; no clear D gene. V dropped 2 bases and J dropped 6 bases, with 17 bases sitting between them. The length of the CDR3 is 16 residues. Germline V gene data show CDR1 as MNHEY and CDR2 as SVGEGT. As DNA, the CDR3 is TGTGCCAGCAGTTACCCCGTATGGGTAGCCCGCAATGAGCAGTTCTTC. It yields the protein CASSYPVWVARNEQFF.

The chain joins TRBV18 to TRBJ1-1, with a tentative D call TRBD1 (6 bases). V dropped 6 bases and J dropped 6 bases, with 14 bases sitting between them. CDR1 and CDR2 (germline): KGHSH, LQKENI. The CDR3 covers 13 residues. DNA of the CDR3: TGTGCCAGCTCTCCCAGGGGCGCCCCTGAAGCTTTCTTT. It is translated as CASSPRGAPEAFF. Supplemented by reference TRBV18 and TRBJ1-1, the full variable domain reads NAGVMQNPRHLVRRRGQEARLRCSPMKGHSHVYWYRQLPEEGLKFMVYLQKENIIDESGMPKERFSAEFPKEGPSILRIQQVVRGDSAAYFCASSPRGAPEAFFGQGTRLTVV.

This clone showed up just a few times. V gene TRBV7-3 combines with J gene TRBJ1-3; D is ambiguous. Trimming removed 5 bases from V and 4 bases from J, with 9 bases in between. CDR1 SGHTA and CDR2 FQGTGA come from the germline V gene. This CDR3 spans 13 amino acids. CDR3 sequence reads: CASSQRPGNTIYF. The CDR3 coding sequence is TGTGCCAGCAGCCAGCGGCCGGGAAACACCATATATTTT.